The 26 T cell receptor beta chains in this list originate from one sample, sequenced in a study of cytomegalovirus exposure and HLA in healthy donors. Use of 60 Vbeta and 13 Jbeta primers characterized the PCR. Sequencing used immunoSEQ multiplex PCR; TCRdb keeps in-frame clones, though not all of them. The table has approximately 150,000 clones, about three quarters seen once; the top ten hold 1.8%. The sequenced sample was PBMCs. The receptors derive from a man between 35 and 55 years old in good health and CMV-seronegative.

The chain uses TRBV9 and TRBJ2-2; D call uncertain. The V and J ends lost 0 bases and 5 bases respectively, with 8 bases between them. Germline-derived CDR1 and CDR2 are SGDLS and YYNGEE. The length of the CDR3 is 14 residues. The CDR3 is CASSVGVRTGELFF. Written as DNA, the CDR3 is TGTGCCAGCAGCGTAGGGGTCAGGACCGGGGAGCTGTTTTTT.

The V and J genes are TRBV7-9 and TRBJ2-3, with 8 bases lining up with TRBD2. The V gene end was trimmed by 5 bases and the J gene end by 2 bases; junction bases not matched to a gene: 3. CDR1 is SEHNR, CDR2 FQNEAQ, per germline (reference sequence). The CDR3 contains 14 residues. Here the CDR3 reads CASSLSGVTDTQYF. The CDR3 DNA is TGTGCCAGCAGCCTTAGCGGGGTCACAGATACGCAGTATTTT.

The chain joins TRBV30 to TRBJ2-5; 8 bases agree with TRBD2. The V and J ends lost 3 bases and 7 bases, in that order; junction bases with no gene match: 10. The CDR3 contains 14 residues. In germline, CDR1 is GTSNPN, CDR2 SVGIG (reference sequence). The CDR3 loop is CAWRHDSRGGTQYF. The CDR3 DNA is TGTGCCTGGAGGCACGACTCTCGGGGGGGGACCCAGTACTTC.

This sequence joins TRBV7-2 and TRBJ1-1; D perhaps matches TRBD1 (6 bases). Trimming cost V 0 bases and J 5 bases, with 7 bases left between them. The CDR3 length is 13 residues. The V gene's germline CDR1 is SGHTA and CDR2 FQGNSA. The CDR3 region is CASSLARGTEAFF. CDR3 coding DNA: TGTGCCAGCAGCTTAGCTAGGGGGACTGAAGCTTTCTTT.

Turning to this clone: A junction boundary mismatches the germline segment, possibly from a read error. The chain joins TRBV5-6 to TRBJ2-7, with a tentative D call TRBD2 (5 bases). The CDR3 consists of 15 residues. CDR1 and CDR2 from the germline V gene are SGHDT and YYEEEE. The DNA of the CDR3 is TGTGCCAGCAGTGTGATGGGGTCGCTAGACTACAAGCAGTACTTC. Protein: CASSVMGSLDYKQYF. Combining the CDR3 with reference TRBV5-6 and TRBJ2-7 gives the whole variable domain DAGVTQSPTHLIKTRGQQVTLRCSPKSGHDTVSWYQQALGQGPQFIFQYYEEEERQRGNFPDRFSGHQFPNYSSELNVNALLLGDSALYLCASSVMGSLDYKQYFGPGTRLTVT.

V and J are TRBV2 and TRBJ2-5, with D maybe TRBD1 (5 bases). The CDR3 is 12 residues long. In germline, CDR1 is SNHLY, CDR2 FYNNEI. V was cut by 8 bases and J by 1 base, with 8 bases left in between. The CDR3 is CASGDSQETQYF. The CDR3, as DNA: TGTGCCAGCGGAGACAGCCAAGAGACCCAGTACTTC.

Here the CDR3 reads CAWSRPSGAYEQYF. The CDR3 nucleotides are TGTGCCTGGAGTCGGCCTAGCGGGGCCTACGAGCAGTACTTC. V usage is TRBV30 and J usage is TRBJ2-7, with TRBD2 matching 9 bases. Losses at the gene ends were 2 bases for V and 2 bases for J; bases not matched to a gene: 4. The CDR3 extends over 14 amino acids. Per the germline V gene, CDR1 is GTSNPN and CDR2 is SVGIG (reference sequence).

This clone was found a few times. This chain joins TRBV30 and TRBJ1-1, with D possibly being TRBD1 (5 bases). Germline lookup yields CDR1 GTSNPN and CDR2 SVGIG (reference sequence). CDR3 size: 14 residues. Trimming cost V 0 bases and J 5 bases, with 13 bases left between them. The CDR3 DNA sequence: TGTGCCTGGAGTGTATCAAAGGGGAGGACTGAAGCTTTCTTT. Its translation: CAWSVSKGRTEAFF.

The chain couples TRBV6-1 to TRBJ2-5; TRBD1 aligns across 10 bases. CDR1 and CDR2 from the germline V gene are MNHNS and SASEGT. J was trimmed by 5 bases and V by 9 bases; bases with no gene match: 6. CDR3 length equals 13 residues. The CDR3 loop reads CASGDRGPETQYF. In DNA form, the CDR3 reads TGTGCCAGTGGCGACAGGGGGCCGGAGACCCAGTACTTC.

The chain joins TRBV10-3 to TRBJ2-7; 11 bases match TRBD1. The CDR3 is 15 residues long. V dropped 6 bases and J dropped 4; count of bases not matched to a gene: 8. The germline V gene encodes CDR1 ENHRY and CDR2 SYGVKD. The CDR3 bases are TGTGCCATCAGCCCCGGGACAGGGGGACGGTACGAGCAGTACTTC. As protein: CAISPGTGGRYEQYF.

The J gene is TRBJ2-1, the V gene TRBV7-2, with 8 bases lining up with TRBD2. V gave up 1 base and J gave up 7 bases; unmatched junction bases: 9. Germline V gives CDR1 SGHTA, CDR2 FQGNSA. The CDR3 is 16 amino acids. CDR3 protein: CASSLEGTSGVNEQFF. The CDR3 region has the DNA TGTGCCAGCAGCTTAGAAGGGACTAGTGGTGTGAATGAGCAGTTCTTC. Complete variable domain (other parts from reference TRBV7-2 and TRBJ2-1): GAGVSQSPSNKVTEKGKDVELRCDPISGHTALYWYRQSLGQGLEFLIYFQGNSAPDKSGLPSDRFSAERTGGSVSTLTIQRTQQEDSAVYLCASSLEGTSGVNEQFFGPGTRLTVL.

This chain links TRBV6-1 with TRBJ1-3, with no clear D. Trimming removed 6 bases from V and 0 bases from J, with 9 bases in between. The CDR3 loop spans 14 amino acids. Germline CDR1 reads MNHNS; CDR2 reads SASEGT. CDR3 sequence reads: CASRRATSGNTIYF. The CDR3, as DNA: TGTGCCAGCAGGAGGGCTACCTCTGGAAACACCATATATTTT.

The chain joins TRBV28 to TRBJ1-1; TRBD1 agrees at 8 bases. The V and J ends lost 5 bases and 11 bases, in that order; junction bases with no gene match: 10. The CDR3 runs 13 residues. Germline V lookup: CDR1 MDHEN, CDR2 SYDVKM. The CDR3 nucleotides read TGTGCCAGCAGTGAAACAGGGGGTTTAGGGGCTTTCTTT. Protein product: CASSETGGLGAFF.

This clone was seen only a few times. The CDR3 reads CSVSDAGGRFYEQYF. CDR3 sequence (DNA): TGCAGCGTTAGCGACGCAGGGGGAAGGTTCTACGAGCAGTACTTC. This chain uses TRBV29-1 with TRBJ2-7; TRBD1 matches 7 bases. Losses at the gene ends were 5 bases for V and 3 bases for J; bases not matched to a gene: 13. Germline V gene sequence: CDR1 SQVTM, CDR2 ANQGSEA. CDR3 length equals 15 residues.

This clone turned up a few times. This chain uses TRBV6-5 with TRBJ2-1; D may be TRBD2 (6 bases). With 7 bases removed from V and 4 bases from J, the gap between germline ends came to 11 bases. The CDR3 is 13 amino acids. Germline CDR1 and CDR2: MNHEY and SVGAGI. CDR3 coding DNA: TGTGCCAGCAAGTCTAGCGAGTACAATGAGCAGTTCTTC. Its translation is CASKSSEYNEQFF.

This clone was seen just once. The chain recombines TRBV5-6 with TRBJ2-3; D is possibly TRBD2 (5 bases). V lost 4 bases and J 6 bases, leaving 12 bases between the germline ends. The CDR3 totals 13 residues. Germline CDR1 reads SGHDT; CDR2 reads YYEEEE. The DNA for the CDR3 is TGTGCCAGCAGCGAGGAACTAGGGGATACGCAGTATTTT. This gives the protein CASSEELGDTQYF.

In this sample, this clone turned up a few times. The V call is TRBV28, the J call TRBJ1-5; possibly TRBD1 for D (5 bases). The V gene's germline CDR1 is MDHEN and CDR2 SYDVKM. V was shortened by 6 bases and J by 0 bases, with 12 bases between the two germline ends. The CDR3 consists of 15 residues. This chain's CDR3 is CASRAGPYSNQPQHF. In DNA, the CDR3 is TGTGCCAGCAGAGCAGGGCCTTATAGCAATCAGCCCCAGCATTTT. Variable domain in full (rest from reference TRBV28 and TRBJ1-5): DVKVTQSSRYLVKRTGEKVFLECVQDMDHENMFWYRQDPGLGLRLIYFSYDVKMKEKGDIPEGYSVSREKKERFSLILESASTNQTSMYLCASRAGPYSNQPQHFGDGTRLSIL.

The chain is built from TRBV4-2 and TRBJ2-7; D gene ambiguous. The CDR3 is made up of 13 amino acids. Germline lookup yields CDR1 LGHNA and CDR2 YNFKEQ. The germline V and J ends were trimmed by 0 bases and 5 bases, with 8 bases remaining between them. In nucleotides, the CDR3 is TGTGCCAGCAGCCAAGAGACATTCGACGAGCAGTACTTC. Translated, it gives CASSQETFDEQYF.

The V call is TRBV5-8, the J call TRBJ1-5, with D possibly TRBD1 on 6 matching bases. The ends were cut back, 0 bases at V and 3 bases at J, with 7 bases in the middle. Looked up from germline, CDR1 is SGHTS and CDR2 is YDEGEE. The CDR3 has 14 amino acids. The CDR3 spells CASSLGQVNQPQHF. DNA for the CDR3: TGTGCCAGCAGCTTGGGACAGGTCAATCAGCCCCAGCATTTT.

The chain joins TRBV27 to TRBJ2-3; 10 nucleotides agree with TRBD2. V trimming: 6 bases; J trimming: 2 bases; junction bases outside the gene matches: 2. Germline V CDR1 and CDR2: MNHEY, SMNVEV (reference sequence). The CDR3 runs 14 residues. The CDR3: CASRGLASTDTQYF. Written as DNA, the CDR3 is TGTGCCAGCAGGGGACTAGCGTCCACAGATACGCAGTATTTT.

The chain links TRBV7-9 to TRBJ1-1; 7 bases are shared with TRBD1. Germline V lookup: CDR1 SEHNR, CDR2 FQNEAQ (reference sequence). The CDR3 contains 16 residues. The trim removed 5 bases at V and 3 bases at J, leaving 12 bases unmatched. CDR3 region: CASSPWKGAGDTEAFF. In nucleotides, the CDR3 is TGTGCCAGCAGCCCCTGGAAGGGGGCAGGGGACACTGAAGCTTTCTTT.

This clone was observed a single time. V gene TRBV4-1 combines with J gene TRBJ2-7, with D perhaps matching TRBD1 (6 bases). The germline V gene has CDR1 MGHRA and CDR2 YSYEKL. This CDR3 contains 15 residues. Trimming pared 2 bases from V and 2 bases from J, leaving 13 bases between. CDR3 nucleotides: TGCGCCAGCAGCCAAATCCGGGACACGACCTACGAGCAGTACTTC. It is translated as CASSQIRDTTYEQYF.

There are a few counts of this clone. The chain links TRBV27 to TRBJ2-7, with 9 bases matching TRBD1. The V gene's germline CDR1 is MNHEY and CDR2 SMNVEV (reference sequence). V gave up 3 bases and J gave up 7 bases; unmatched junction bases: 10. The CDR3 covers 15 residues. The CDR3 protein is CASSLFRDRVHEQYF. CDR3 DNA: TGTGCCAGCAGTTTGTTTCGGGACAGGGTGCATGAGCAGTACTTC.

DNA of the CDR3: TGCGCCAGCACCCCCTTCCAGGGTGAGGGCAATCAGCCCCAGCATTTT. It specifies CASTPFQGEGNQPQHF. The V and J genes are TRBV4-3 and TRBJ1-5; D may be TRBD1 (5 bases). Looked up from germline, CDR1 is LGHNA and CDR2 is YSLEER. V was shortened by 7 bases and J by 2 bases, with 18 bases between the two germline ends. The CDR3 runs 16 residues.

V gene TRBV6-4 combines with J gene TRBJ2-1; 9 bases agree with TRBD2. The CDR3 is 17 amino acids. V lost 2 bases to trimming and J lost 7 bases; unmatched junction nucleotides: 12. Per germline, CDR1 MRHNA and CDR2 SNTAGT. CDR3 in DNA: TGTGCCAGCAGTGACGGGAGCGGGGGGAAGGACTTGAATGAGCAGTTCTTC. Residues: CASSDGSGGKDLNEQFF.

This clone was counted once. The chain joins TRBV4-1 to TRBJ2-5; 8 bases are a match to TRBD1. With the DNA end fitting TRBJ2-7 better, the J assignment may be wrong. Germline lookup yields CDR1 MGHRA and CDR2 YSYEKL. This CDR3 is built from 15 residues. The CDR3 is CASSQAGTGGYEQYF. CDR3 coding DNA: TGCGCCAGCAGCCAGGCTGGGACAGGAGGCTACGAGCAGTACTTC.